The 17 T cell receptor beta chains presented below share a single source sample, sequenced in a study of T cell responses to AZD1222 COVID-19 vaccine. Assay: immunoSEQ multiplex PCR; the TCRdb copy retains only in-frame clones and omits some. The sample lists some 86,000 clones; about 91% were seen once. The specimen was peripheral blood, collected on day 0 of AZD1222 vaccination. All receptors come from an adult in good health.

This clone was counted only a few times. The chain carries TRBV10-3 and TRBJ2-2, with D maybe TRBD2 (7 bases). Germline CDR1 reads ENHRY; CDR2 reads SYGVKD. The V and J ends lost 7 bases and 2 bases respectively, with 14 bases between them. CDR3 length: 15 residues. CDR3 sequence reads: CAITQGGGNTGELFF. The CDR3 DNA reads TGTGCCATCACCCAGGGAGGGGGTAACACCGGGGAGCTGTTTTTT.

The chain joins TRBV5-1 to TRBJ2-7, with D uncertain. The V gene lost 10 bases and the J gene lost 5 bases, with 22 bases spanning the gap. Germline CDR1 SGHRS, CDR2 YFSETQ. This CDR3 is built from 14 residues. CDR3: CAAKEGYKFHEQYF. In DNA form, the CDR3 reads TGCGCCGCGAAAGAAGGGTACAAGTTCCACGAGCAGTACTTC.

The rearrangement links TRBV6-4 to TRBJ1-2; 7 bases map to TRBD1. The length of the CDR3 is 17 residues. With V trimmed by 0 bases and J by 4 bases, 11 bases remained unmatched. Germline V gives CDR1 MRHNA, CDR2 SNTAGT. CDR3 coding DNA: TGTGCCAGCAGTGACTCCTCAGGACAGGCCGAGTTCTATGGCTACACCTTC. Amino acid sequence: CASSDSSGQAEFYGYTF.

This chain links TRBV12-3 or TRBV12-4 with TRBJ2-1; D unclear. The CDR3 spans 11 residues. V was clipped by 6 bases and J by 7 bases, with 7 bases between them. The CDR3 sequence is CASRDLNEQFF. DNA of the CDR3: TGTGCCAGCAGGGATCTAAATGAGCAGTTCTTC.

This chain connects TRBV27 to TRBJ2-6, with D possibly matching TRBD2 (5 bases). Looked up from germline, CDR1 is MNHEY and CDR2 is SMNVEV (reference sequence). Trimming took 4 bases from V and 4 from J, leaving 11 bases between them. This CDR3 has 15 residues. The CDR3, as DNA: TGTGCCAGCAGTTCCGGGGTGTCAGGGGCCAACGTCCTGACTTTC. Encoded protein: CASSSGVSGANVLTF.

V and J are TRBV5-1 and TRBJ1-1, with 7 bases that match TRBD1. The CDR3 loop spans 16 amino acids. The J segment lost 0 bases and the V segment lost 4 bases, leaving 9 bases of the junction unmatched. Germline-derived CDR1 and CDR2 are SGHRS and YFSETQ. CDR3 DNA sequence: TGCGCCAGCAGCCCCATGGGACAGCAACTGAACACTGAAGCTTTCTTT. Translating gives CASSPMGQQLNTEAFF.

In DNA form, the CDR3 reads TGTGCCAGCAGTTACTGGACCGGGGGCGAGCAGTACTTC. Its translation: CASSYWTGGEQYF. The rearrangement uses TRBV6-2 or TRBV6-3 and TRBJ2-7, with D perhaps TRBD2 (6 bases). Germline values: CDR1 MNHEY, CDR2 SVGEGT. This CDR3 is 13 amino acids long. V lost 1 base to trimming and J lost 6 bases, with 10 bases between them.

V is TRBV2 and J is TRBJ2-3; 7 bases match TRBD2. This CDR3 has 14 residues. Germline CDR1 is SNHLY and CDR2 is FYNNEI. V dropped 5 bases and J dropped 2; count of bases not matched to a gene: 4. CDR3 nucleotide sequence: TGTGCCAGCAGTATTGGGAGGGACACAGATACGCAGTATTTT. Protein sequence: CASSIGRDTDTQYF.

The chain couples TRBV5-6 to TRBJ2-7; 12 bases fit TRBD1. Trimming at V came to 4 bases and at J to 7 bases, leaving 6 bases not matched to a gene. The CDR3 contains 14 residues. Germline lookup yields CDR1 SGHDT and CDR2 YYEEEE. Here the CDR3 reads CASSQGQGADEQYF. DNA of the CDR3: TGTGCCAGCAGCCAGGGACAGGGGGCGGATGAGCAGTACTTC.

J is TRBJ2-7 and V is TRBV18; 8 bases fit TRBD2. The junction had 9 bases not matched to a gene; V was cut back by 7 bases and J by 4 bases. Germline CDR1 KGHSH, CDR2 LQKENI. The CDR3 length is 14 residues. The CDR3 spells CASLQGLVRYEQYF. The CDR3 DNA reads as TGTGCCAGCTTACAGGGACTAGTTCGATACGAGCAGTACTTC.

The rearrangement uses TRBV18 and TRBJ2-1; weak D call: TRBD2 (5 bases). This CDR3 region has 15 residues. Germline V gene lookup returns CDR1 KGHSH and CDR2 LQKENI. V lost 6 bases and J 0 bases, leaving 12 bases between the germline ends. CDR3 protein: CASSGAAPSYNEQFF. Written as DNA, the CDR3 is TGTGCCAGCTCCGGAGCGGCCCCCTCCTACAATGAGCAGTTCTTC. Full variable domain (rest looked up from reference TRBV18 and TRBJ2-1): NAGVMQNPRHLVRRRGQEARLRCSPMKGHSHVYWYRQLPEEGLKFMVYLQKENIIDESGMPKERFSAEFPKEGPSILRIQQVVRGDSAAYFCASSGAAPSYNEQFFGPGTRLTVL.

This chain uses TRBV18 with TRBJ2-5, with 8 nucleotides matching TRBD1. The CDR3 consists of 15 residues. CDR1 and CDR2 (germline): KGHSH, LQKENI. V gave up 3 bases and J gave up 0 bases; unmatched junction bases: 3. The CDR3 DNA sequence: TGTGCCAGCTCACCGCGACAGGGGAACCAAGAGACCCAGTACTTC. This codes for CASSPRQGNQETQYF.

This rearrangement joins TRBV30 to TRBJ1-1; D unresolved. V lost 2 bases to trimming and J lost 7 bases, with 17 bases between them. Germline CDR1 reads GTSNPN; CDR2 reads SVGIG (reference sequence). This CDR3 spans 14 amino acids. The CDR3 DNA reads as TGTGCCTGGAGTTTGGGCTTATTTTTCGGTGAAGCTTTCTTT. Translated, it gives CAWSLGLFFGEAFF. Full variable domain (rest looked up from reference TRBV30 and TRBJ1-1): SQTIHQWPATLVQPVGSPLSLECTVEGTSNPNLYWYRQAAGRGLQLLFYSVGIGQISSEVPQNLSASRPQDRQFILSSKKLLLSDSGFYLCAWSLGLFFGEAFFGQGTRLTVV.

The V gene is TRBV7-9, the J gene TRBJ2-7; the D gene is possibly TRBD1 (6 bases). The CDR3 contains 14 residues. V lost 5 bases to trimming and J lost 2 bases, with 13 bases between them. The germline gives CDR1 SEHNR, CDR2 FQNEAQ (reference sequence). Here the CDR3 reads CASSRIGQPYEQYF. The CDR3 DNA follows: TGTGCCAGCAGCCGAATAGGACAGCCCTACGAGCAGTACTTC.

A single count supports this clone. The chain is built from TRBV5-1 and TRBJ1-1; D is ambiguous. From germline, CDR1 is SGHRS and CDR2 YFSETQ. V lost 6 bases, J lost 6 bases, and 15 bases lay in between. This CDR3 spans 13 amino acids. This CDR3 is CASKFGDLAEAFF. The CDR3 DNA follows: TGCGCCAGCAAATTTGGGGATTTGGCTGAAGCTTTCTTT.

J is TRBJ2-5 and V is TRBV3-1 (or the pseudogene TRBV3-2); 7 positions match TRBD2. V trimming: 1 base; J trimming: 5 bases; junction bases outside the gene matches: 10. There are 16 residues in the CDR3. CDR1 LGHDT and CDR2 YNNKEL come from the germline V gene (reference sequence). The CDR3, as DNA: TGTGCCAGCAGCCAAGGGGCGGGAGTTCAGAGCGAGACCCAGTACTTC. It yields the protein CASSQGAGVQSETQYF.

V gene TRBV28 combines with J gene TRBJ2-1, with TRBD1 identical over 12 bases. Germline lookup yields CDR1 MDHEN and CDR2 SYDVKM. CDR3 length: 13 residues. V lost 6 bases to trimming and J lost 12 bases; unmatched junction nucleotides: 6. For the CDR3, the DNA is TGTGCCAGCAGCGGGGACAGGGGGCAGAGGCAGTTCTTC. It translates to CASSGDRGQRQFF.